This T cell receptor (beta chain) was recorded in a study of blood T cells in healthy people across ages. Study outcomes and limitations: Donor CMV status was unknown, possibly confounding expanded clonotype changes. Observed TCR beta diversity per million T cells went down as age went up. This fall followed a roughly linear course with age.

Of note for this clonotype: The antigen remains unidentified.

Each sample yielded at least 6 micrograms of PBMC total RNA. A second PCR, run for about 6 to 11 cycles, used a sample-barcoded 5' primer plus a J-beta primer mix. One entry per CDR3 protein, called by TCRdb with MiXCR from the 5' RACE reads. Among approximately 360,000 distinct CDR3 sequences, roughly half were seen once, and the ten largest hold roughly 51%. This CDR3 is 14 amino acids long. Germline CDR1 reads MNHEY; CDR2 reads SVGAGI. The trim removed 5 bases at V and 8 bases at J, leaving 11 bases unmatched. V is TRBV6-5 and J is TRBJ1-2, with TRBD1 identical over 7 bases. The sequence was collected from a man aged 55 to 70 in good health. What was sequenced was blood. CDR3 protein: CASSDWTGGRGYTF. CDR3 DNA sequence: TGTGCCAGCAGTGATTGGACAGGCGGTAGAGGCTACACCTTC.